These T cell receptor beta chains were read from a single sample in a study of Graves' ophthalmopathy and Graves' hyperthyroidism. TCRdb reprocessed the multiplex PCR reads via MiXCR and lists one record per CDR3 protein. Of around 1,200,000 distinct CDR3 sequences in the sample, about 35% were seen once. Sequencing input: peripheral blood or thyroid tissue (not recorded which). The source of these receptors is an adult man with Graves' hyperthyroidism. Each CDR3 is given with its conserved first and last residue. The D gene is left open where the match is weak. Clone size is stated in some rows and not others, as once, few, many or a class when expanded.

TRBJ2-7	TRBV4-3	-	TRBD2	CASSQQVASGPLSSYEQYF	TGCGCCAGCAGCCAACAGGTCGCTAGCGGACCCCTAAGCTCCTACGAGCAGTACTTC
TRBJ2-5	TRBV7-2	-	-	CASSSRGAGETQYF	TGTGCCAGCAGCTCTAGAGGGGCCGGTGAGACCCAGTACTTC
TRBJ2-5	TRBV6-6	few	TRBD1	CASSYPTGAEETQYF	TGTGCCAGCAGTTACCCCACAGGGGCCGAAGAGACCCAGTACTTC
TRBJ1-1	TRBV12-3/TRBV12-4	-	-	CASKHGRGTEAFF	TGTGCCAGCAAACACGGACGGGGCACTGAAGCTTTCTTT
TRBJ2-5	TRBV24-1	-	TRBD1	CATQGAPETQYF	TGTGCTACACAGGGGGCTCCAGAGACCCAGTACTTC
TRBJ2-7	TRBV10-3	many	TRBD1	CAISESVTGQGRYEQYF	TGTGCCATCAGTGAGTCGGTGACTGGACAGGGAAGGTACGAGCAGTACTTC
TRBJ1-2	TRBV7-9	few	TRBD1	CASSQGTDNYGYTF	TGTGCCAGCAGCCAAGGGACAGACAACTATGGCTACACCTTC
TRBJ1-1	TRBV25-1	-	TRBD1	CASSDWTGAAAEAFF	TGTGCCAGCAGTGACTGGACAGGGGCCGCCGCCGAAGCTTTCTTT
TRBJ2-5	TRBV7-9	-	TRBD1	CASSLEGAEHQETQYF	TGTGCCAGCAGCTTAGAGGGGGCGGAACACCAAGAGACCCAGTACTTC
TRBJ1-1	TRBV7-9	-	-	CASNGGRGQAFF	TGTGCCAGCAACGGGGGGCGGGGGCAAGCTTTCTTT
TRBJ2-7	TRBV2	-	TRBD1	CASSLGDRGYIDEQYF	TGTGCCAGCAGCTTGGGTGACAGGGGGTATATAGACGAGCAGTACTTC
TRBJ1-2	TRBV3-2	-	-	CANRQGNGYTF	TGTGCCAACCGACAGGGGAATGGCTACACCTTC
TRBJ2-5	TRBV10-3	once	-	CAISVSDSPQETQYF	TGTGCCATCAGTGTCTCCGATTCACCCCAAGAGACCCAGTACTTC
TRBJ1-1	TRBV2	few	-	CASSRRDFSTEAFF	TGTGCCAGCAGCCGTCGGGATTTCAGCACTGAAGCTTTCTTT
TRBJ1-1	TRBV7-2	many	-	CASSQQRNTEAFF	TGTGCCAGCAGCCAACAAAGGAACACTGAAGCTTTCTTT
TRBJ1-1	TRBV7-2	many	-	CASSLAGGDATEAFF	TGTGCCAGCAGCTTAGCGGGGGGGGACGCCACTGAAGCTTTCTTT
TRBJ2-7	TRBV10-2	few	TRBD1	CASSAGQAGYEQYF	TGCGCCAGCAGTGCCGGACAGGCCGGCTACGAGCAGTACTTC
TRBJ1-1	TRBV19	many	-	CASTIQRGFSTEAFF	TGTGCCAGTACCATACAACGGGGCTTCTCCACTGAAGCTTTCTTT
TRBJ1-4	TRBV6-1	few	-	CASREPGNLFF	TGTGCCAGCAGGGAGCCGGGAAACCTGTTTTTT
TRBJ1-1	TRBV20-1	-	TRBD1	CSAGTDWNEAFF	TGCAGTGCTGGGACAGACTGGAATGAAGCTTTCTTT
TRBJ2-7	TRBV7-2	-	-	CTSSLAAAGTAGSEQYF	TGTACCAGCAGCTTAGCTGCTGCCGGGACTGCGGGTAGCGAGCAGTACTTC
TRBJ1-6	TRBV6-2/TRBV6-3	few	-	CASSYMGNSPLHF	TGTGCCAGCAGTTACATGGGAAATTCACCCCTCCACTTT
TRBJ2-7	TRBV7-8	many	-	CASSLAPGSHGYEQYF	TGTGCCAGCAGCTTAGCGCCGGGGTCCCACGGCTACGAGCAGTACTTC
TRBJ2-1	TRBV25-1	few	-	CASSVQGYYNEQFF	TGTGCCAGCAGTGTTCAGGGGTATTACAATGAGCAGTTCTTC
TRBJ2-7	TRBV5-1	-	TRBD2	CASNSGGTPYEQYF	TGCGCCAGCAACAGCGGGGGAACACCCTACGAGCAGTACTTC
TRBJ1-5	TRBV29-1	-	-	CSVSGGSNQPQHF	TGCAGCGTGTCCGGAGGGAGCAATCAGCCCCAGCATTTT
TRBJ2-5	TRBV5-1	few	-	CASSLSGFRQETQYF	TGCGCCAGCAGCTTAAGCGGGTTTAGACAAGAGACCCAGTACTTC